One sample yielded the 21 T cell receptor beta chains listed below, sequenced in a study of cytomegalovirus exposure and HLA in healthy donors. 13 Jbeta primers and 60 Vbeta primers were used for the PCR. Sequencing was performed with immunoSEQ multiplex PCR; in TCRdb, only in-frame clones are kept and a portion is missing. There are under 200,000 clones in the sample; over 70% occur only once, and about 1.9% lies in the top ten. The sample taken for sequencing was PBMCs. These receptors all come from a woman aged 18-29 years in good health and CMV-seropositive.

The chain is built from TRBV7-2 and TRBJ1-2; D is ambiguous. The germline gives CDR1 SGHTA, CDR2 FQGNSA. CDR3 length: 11 residues. Trimming cost V 7 bases and J 8 bases, with 11 bases left between them. As DNA, the CDR3 is TGTGCCAGCAACACAGCCCCGGGCTACACCTTC. Protein product: CASNTAPGYTF. The full variable domain, with the rest looked up from reference TRBV7-2 and TRBJ1-2, is GAGVSQSPSNKVTEKGKDVELRCDPISGHTALYWYRQSLGQGLEFLIYFQGNSAPDKSGLPSDRFSAERTGGSVSTLTIQRTQQEDSAVYLCASNTAPGYTFGSGTRLTVV.

The chain couples TRBV4-2 to TRBJ2-1; no definite D call. This CDR3 has 16 residues. The germline V gene has CDR1 LGHNA and CDR2 YNFKEQ. The V gene lost 1 base and the J gene lost 4 bases, with 14 bases spanning the gap. The CDR3 protein is CASSQVLRGSYNEQFF. CDR3 bases: TGTGCCAGCAGCCAAGTACTTCGCGGCAGTTACAATGAGCAGTTCTTC.

The chain couples TRBV5-1 to TRBJ2-1; 13 bases match TRBD2. CDR1 is SGHRS, CDR2 YFSETQ, per germline. The V segment lost 4 bases and the J segment 8 bases; nucleotides outside the gene matches: 9. The CDR3 totals 16 residues. CDR3: CASSPLTSGGYDEQFF. CDR3 DNA sequence: TGCGCCAGCAGCCCCCTGACTAGCGGGGGGTACGATGAGCAGTTCTTC.

The chain combines TRBV10-1 with TRBJ2-1; D is undetermined. This CDR3 is built from 14 residues. Trimming shortened V by 5 bases and J by 10 bases, and 18 bases separated the two germline ends. CDR1 and CDR2 from the germline V gene are WNHNN and SYGVQD (reference sequence). In nucleotides, the CDR3 is TGCGCCAGCAGTTTACTACCAAACCTTCACGAGCAGTTCTTC. This codes for CASSLLPNLHEQFF.

The chain employs TRBV19 and TRBJ1-5; 8 bases line up with TRBD1. Germline V gene data show CDR1 as LNHDA and CDR2 as SQIVND (reference sequence). CDR3 size: 14 residues. The V and J ends lost 5 bases and 10 bases, in that order; junction bases with no gene match: 10. CDR3 loop: CASSADRAWGPQHF. DNA for the CDR3: TGTGCCAGTAGTGCGGACAGGGCATGGGGACCCCAGCATTTT. Full variable domain (missing parts from reference TRBV19 and TRBJ1-5): DGGITQSPKYLFRKEGQNVTLSCEQNLNHDAMYWYRQDPGQGLRLIYYSQIVNDFQKGDIAEGYSVSREKKESFPLTVTSAQKNPTAFYLCASSADRAWGPQHFGDGTRLSIL.

This clone has a handful of counts. The V gene is TRBV6-5, the J gene TRBJ2-7; D is possibly TRBD2 (6 bases). Trimming took 5 bases from V and 6 from J, leaving 14 bases between them. The germline V gene has CDR1 MNHEY and CDR2 SVGAGI. The CDR3 has 13 residues. CDR3 residues: CASSVTSWAEQYF. The CDR3 DNA follows: TGTGCCAGCAGTGTTACTAGCTGGGCCGAGCAGTACTTC.

The V call is TRBV19, the J call TRBJ2-5, with D possibly matching TRBD1 (6 bases). The germline gives CDR1 LNHDA, CDR2 SQIVND (reference sequence). V was shortened by 7 bases and J by 5 bases, with 17 bases between the two germline ends. CDR3 length: 14 residues. The CDR3 spells CASTRDTTGETQYF. The CDR3 DNA reads TGTGCCAGTACCCGGGACACAACCGGGGAGACCCAGTACTTC.

The chain links TRBV2 to TRBJ1-4, with D maybe TRBD1 (6 bases). CDR3 length: 15 amino acids. CDR1 and CDR2 (germline): SNHLY, FYNNEI. V was clipped by 0 bases and J by 10 bases, with 15 bases between them. Here the CDR3 reads CASSEARTVAGKLFF. DNA for the CDR3: TGTGCCAGCAGTGAAGCGCGGACAGTGGCCGGAAAACTGTTTTTT.

The rearrangement joins TRBV7-6 to TRBJ2-1, with 11 nucleotides matching TRBD2. Germline V gives CDR1 SGHVS, CDR2 FNYEAQ. The CDR3 has 17 residues. The V and J ends lost 1 base and 6 bases, in that order; junction bases with no gene match: 8. The CDR3 region is CASSLDSGGAEGNEQFF. CDR3 nucleotides: TGTGCCAGCAGCTTAGATAGCGGGGGGGCCGAGGGCAATGAGCAGTTCTTC.

The chain is built from TRBV7-9 and TRBJ2-1, with 10 bases lining up with TRBD2. V was clipped by 8 bases and J by 0 bases; unmatched bases: 10. The germline gives CDR1 SEHNR, CDR2 FQNEAQ (reference sequence). There are 17 residues in the CDR3. This CDR3 reads CASLLAGATSSYNEQFF. CDR3 DNA sequence: TGTGCCAGCCTGCTAGCGGGGGCCACGAGCTCCTACAATGAGCAGTTCTTC.

This chain links TRBV19 with TRBJ2-4; TRBD2 aligns across 7 bases. This CDR3 is 15 amino acids long. The V gene end was trimmed by 5 bases and the J gene end by 6 bases; junction bases not matched to a gene: 10. The germline CDR1 and CDR2 sequences are LNHDA and SQIVND (reference sequence). CDR3 in DNA: TGTGCCAGTAGTGGGGCTAGCGGTTCCCCAAACATTCAGTACTTC. It codes for CASSGASGSPNIQYF.

The chain uses TRBV6-6 and TRBJ2-5; D uncertain. The CDR3 consists of 12 residues. V lost 4 bases and J lost 6, with 9 bases in between. Germline V gene lookup returns CDR1 MNHNY and CDR2 SVGAGI (reference sequence). The CDR3 loop reads CASSSTEKTQYF. The CDR3, as DNA: TGTGCCAGCAGTTCAACAGAGAAGACCCAGTACTTC.

This chain joins TRBV5-1 and TRBJ2-1; TRBD1 aligns across 7 bases. Losses at the gene ends were 4 bases for V and 6 bases for J; bases not matched to a gene: 4. The CDR3 has 13 residues. CDR1 and CDR2 from the germline V gene are SGHRS and YFSETQ. CDR3: CASSPRQGNEQFF. Here the CDR3 DNA reads TGCGCCAGCAGCCCCAGACAGGGCAATGAGCAGTTCTTC.

This rearrangement joins TRBV30 to TRBJ1-1, with D perhaps TRBD1 (5 bases). From germline, CDR1 is GTSNPN and CDR2 SVGIG (reference sequence). Trimming shortened V by 2 bases and J by 5 bases, and 15 bases separated the two germline ends. The CDR3 consists of 14 residues. The CDR3 loop reads CAWSRGSWRTEAFF. The CDR3 bases are TGTGCCTGGAGTCGGGGGAGCTGGAGAACTGAAGCTTTCTTT.

J is TRBJ1-4 and V is TRBV19; 9 positions agree with TRBD1. The CDR3 has 14 amino acids. V lost 6 bases and J lost 7; bases outside the gene matches: 6. CDR1 is LNHDA, CDR2 SQIVND, per germline (reference sequence). This CDR3 is CASSLDRGGEKLFF. Here the CDR3 DNA reads TGTGCCAGTAGCCTGGACAGGGGCGGTGAAAAACTGTTTTTT.

The J gene is TRBJ1-2, the V gene TRBV9; possible D gene TRBD1, 5 bases. CDR3 length: 14 amino acids. V was clipped by 0 bases and J by 3 bases, with 9 bases between them. Germline V CDR1 and CDR2: SGDLS, YYNGEE. This CDR3 is CASSVEGGDYGYTF. The CDR3 DNA is TGTGCCAGCAGCGTAGAGGGAGGGGACTATGGCTACACCTTC. Based on the CDR3 plus reference TRBV9 and TRBJ1-2, the full variable domain is DSGVTQTPKHLITATGQRVTLRCSPRSGDLSVYWYQQSLDQGLQFLIQYYNGEERAKGNILERFSAQQFPDLHSELNLSSLELGDSALYFCASSVEGGDYGYTFGSGTRLTVV.

This clone appeared a few times. This chain's CDR3 is CASSDTSGGAFDEQFF. As DNA, the CDR3 is TGTGCCAGCAGTGACACTAGCGGGGGGGCATTCGATGAGCAGTTCTTC. The chain carries TRBV6-4 and TRBJ2-1; 13 positions agree with TRBD2. CDR1 MRHNA and CDR2 SNTAGT come from the germline V gene. J lost 8 bases, V lost 2 bases, and 6 bases had no gene match. CDR3 length: 16 amino acids.

The V and J genes are TRBV6-5 and TRBJ2-7; D call uncertain. Trimming took 6 bases from V and 0 from J, leaving 12 bases between them. The V gene's germline CDR1 is MNHEY and CDR2 SVGAGI. The CDR3 spans 14 residues. The CDR3 DNA is TGTGCCAGCAGCCGATCTCGAGGCTCCTACGAGCAGTACGTC. Protein sequence: CASSRSRGSYEQYV.

The chain is built from TRBV18 and TRBJ1-2, with TRBD1 matching 7 bases. This CDR3 region has 13 residues. Trimming removed 2 bases from V and 5 bases from J; junction bases left unmatched: 2. CDR1 and CDR2 from the germline V gene are KGHSH and LQKENI. The DNA for the CDR3 is TGTGCCAGCTCACCAGCGACAGGGTATGGCTACACCTTC. It yields the protein CASSPATGYGYTF. Drawing the rest from reference TRBV18 and TRBJ1-2, the complete variable domain is NAGVMQNPRHLVRRRGQEARLRCSPMKGHSHVYWYRQLPEEGLKFMVYLQKENIIDESGMPKERFSAEFPKEGPSILRIQQVVRGDSAAYFCASSPATGYGYTFGSGTRLTVV.

This clone was recorded only once. Likely a read error: the CDR3 ends without its conserved phenylalanine or tryptophan. The rearrangement uses TRBV9 and TRBJ1-2, with D possibly TRBD1 on 5 matching bases. Trimming pared 0 bases from V and 3 bases from J, leaving 9 bases between. Germline CDR1 is SGDLS and CDR2 is YYNGEE. There are 14 residues in the CDR3. In DNA form, the CDR3 reads TGTGCCAGCAGCGTAGCCGGAGGGGACTATGGCTACACCCTC. Protein product: CASSVAGGDYGYTL.

V is TRBV7-9 and J is TRBJ2-1, with D possibly being TRBD2 (6 bases). Looked up from germline, CDR1 is SEHNR and CDR2 is FQNEAQ (reference sequence). The CDR3 consists of 15 residues. The V gene lost 5 bases and the J gene lost 7 bases, with 18 bases spanning the gap. This CDR3 reads CASSPRDGRGNEQFF. The CDR3 DNA is TGTGCCAGCAGCCCCCGTGATGGGCGGGGAAATGAGCAGTTCTTC.